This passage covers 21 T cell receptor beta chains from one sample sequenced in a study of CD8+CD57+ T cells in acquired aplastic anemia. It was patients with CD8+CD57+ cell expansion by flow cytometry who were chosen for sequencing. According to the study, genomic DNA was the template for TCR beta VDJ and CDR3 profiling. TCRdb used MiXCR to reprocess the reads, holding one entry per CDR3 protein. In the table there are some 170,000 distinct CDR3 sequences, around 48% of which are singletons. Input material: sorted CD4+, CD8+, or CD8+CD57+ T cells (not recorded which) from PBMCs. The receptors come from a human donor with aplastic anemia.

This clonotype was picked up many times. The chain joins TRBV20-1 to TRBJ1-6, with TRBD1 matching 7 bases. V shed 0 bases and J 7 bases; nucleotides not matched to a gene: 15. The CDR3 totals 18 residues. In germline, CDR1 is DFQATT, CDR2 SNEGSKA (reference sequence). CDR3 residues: CSAREITGVSLTNSPLHF. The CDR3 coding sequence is TGCAGTGCTAGAGAAATAACAGGGGTATCCCTTACCAATTCACCCCTCCACTTT.

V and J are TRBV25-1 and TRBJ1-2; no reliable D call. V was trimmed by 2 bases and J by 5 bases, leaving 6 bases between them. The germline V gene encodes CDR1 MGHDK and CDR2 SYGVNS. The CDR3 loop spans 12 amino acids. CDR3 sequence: CASSEVSYGYTF. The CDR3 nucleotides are TGTGCCAGCAGTGAAGTCTCGTATGGCTACACCTTC.

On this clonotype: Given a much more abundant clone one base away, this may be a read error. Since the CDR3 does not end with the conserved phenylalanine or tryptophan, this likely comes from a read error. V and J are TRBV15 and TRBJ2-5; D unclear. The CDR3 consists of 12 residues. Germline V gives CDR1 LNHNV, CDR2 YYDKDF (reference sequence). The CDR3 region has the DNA TGTGCCACCAGTCTGGGCCAAGTGACCCAGTACTTA. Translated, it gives CATSLGQVTQYL.

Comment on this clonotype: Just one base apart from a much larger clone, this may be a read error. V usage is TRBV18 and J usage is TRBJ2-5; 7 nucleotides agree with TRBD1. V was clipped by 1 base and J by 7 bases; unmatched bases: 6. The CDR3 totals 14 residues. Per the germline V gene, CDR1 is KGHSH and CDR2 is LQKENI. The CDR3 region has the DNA TGTGCCAGCTCACCACGGGGGACAGAAGGGACCCAGTACTTC. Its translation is CASSPRGTEGTQYF.

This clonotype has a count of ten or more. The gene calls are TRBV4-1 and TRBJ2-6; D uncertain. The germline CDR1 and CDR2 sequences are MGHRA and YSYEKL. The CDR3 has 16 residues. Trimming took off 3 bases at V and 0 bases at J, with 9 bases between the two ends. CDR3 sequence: CASSHAQASGANVLTF. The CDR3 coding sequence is TGCGCCAGCAGCCACGCGCAAGCCTCTGGGGCCAACGTCCTGACTTTC.

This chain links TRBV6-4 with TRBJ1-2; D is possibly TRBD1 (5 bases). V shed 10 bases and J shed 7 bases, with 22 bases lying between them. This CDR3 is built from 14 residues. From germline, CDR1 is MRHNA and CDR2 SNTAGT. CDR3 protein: CATLRNRPGAGYTF. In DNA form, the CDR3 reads TGTGCCACCCTCCGAAACCGGCCTGGGGCTGGCTACACCTTC.

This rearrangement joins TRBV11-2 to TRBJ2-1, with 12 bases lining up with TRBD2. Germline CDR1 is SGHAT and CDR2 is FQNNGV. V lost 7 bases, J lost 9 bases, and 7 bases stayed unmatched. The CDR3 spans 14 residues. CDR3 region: CASTIGLAGSEQFF. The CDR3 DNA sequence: TGTGCCAGCACCATCGGACTAGCGGGATCTGAGCAGTTCTTC.

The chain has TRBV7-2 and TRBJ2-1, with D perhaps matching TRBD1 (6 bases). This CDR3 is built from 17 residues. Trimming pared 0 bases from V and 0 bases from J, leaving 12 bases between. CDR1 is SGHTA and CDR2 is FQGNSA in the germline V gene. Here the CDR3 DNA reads TGTGCCAGCAGCTTAGCCCCCGGGACAAGCTCCTACAATGAGCAGTTCTTC. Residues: CASSLAPGTSSYNEQFF.

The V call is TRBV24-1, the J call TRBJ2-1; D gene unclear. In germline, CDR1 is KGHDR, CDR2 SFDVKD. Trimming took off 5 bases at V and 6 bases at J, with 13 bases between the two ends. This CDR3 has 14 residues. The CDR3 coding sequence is TGTGCCACCAGTGTGTGGCTAAGAGGCAATGAGCAGTTCTTC. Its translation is CATSVWLRGNEQFF.

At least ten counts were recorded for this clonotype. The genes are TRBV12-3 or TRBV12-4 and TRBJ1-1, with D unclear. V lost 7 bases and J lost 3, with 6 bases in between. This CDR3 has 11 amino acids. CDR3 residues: CASTFDTEAFF. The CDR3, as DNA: TGTGCCAGCACCTTCGACACTGAAGCTTTCTTT.

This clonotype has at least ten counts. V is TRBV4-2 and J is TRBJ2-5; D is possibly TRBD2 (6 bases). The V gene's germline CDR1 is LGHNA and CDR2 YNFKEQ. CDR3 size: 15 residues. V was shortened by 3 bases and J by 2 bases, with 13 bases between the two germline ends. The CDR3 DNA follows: TGTGCCAGCAGCCAGCAGGGCGGGGAACAAGAGACCCAGTACTTC. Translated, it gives CASSQQGGEQETQYF.

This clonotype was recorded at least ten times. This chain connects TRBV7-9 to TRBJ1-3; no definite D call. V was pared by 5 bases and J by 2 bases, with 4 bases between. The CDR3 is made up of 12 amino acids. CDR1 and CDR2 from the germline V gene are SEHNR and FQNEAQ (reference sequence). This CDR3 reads CASSPPGNTIYF. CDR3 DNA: TGTGCCAGCAGCCCACCTGGAAACACCATATATTTT.

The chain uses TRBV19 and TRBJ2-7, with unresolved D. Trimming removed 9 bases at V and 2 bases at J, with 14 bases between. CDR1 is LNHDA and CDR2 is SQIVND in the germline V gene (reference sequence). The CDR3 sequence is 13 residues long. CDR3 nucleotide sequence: TGTGCCAGCGGTATTGGGGTGGCCTACGAGCAGTACTTC. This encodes CASGIGVAYEQYF.

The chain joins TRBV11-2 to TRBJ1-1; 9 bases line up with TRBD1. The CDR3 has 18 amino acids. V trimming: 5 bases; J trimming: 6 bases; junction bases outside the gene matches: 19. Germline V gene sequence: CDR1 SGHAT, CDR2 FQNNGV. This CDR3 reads CASSLGQGMGTSSPEAFF. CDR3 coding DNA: TGTGCCAGCAGCCTAGGACAGGGGATGGGAACATCGAGTCCTGAAGCTTTCTTT.

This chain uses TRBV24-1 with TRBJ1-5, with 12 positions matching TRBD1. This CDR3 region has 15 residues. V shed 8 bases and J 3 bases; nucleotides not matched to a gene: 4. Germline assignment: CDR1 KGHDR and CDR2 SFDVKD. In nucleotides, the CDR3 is TGTGCCACCATCCGGGACAGGGGGCACAATCAGCCCCAGCATTTT. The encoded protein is CATIRDRGHNQPQHF.

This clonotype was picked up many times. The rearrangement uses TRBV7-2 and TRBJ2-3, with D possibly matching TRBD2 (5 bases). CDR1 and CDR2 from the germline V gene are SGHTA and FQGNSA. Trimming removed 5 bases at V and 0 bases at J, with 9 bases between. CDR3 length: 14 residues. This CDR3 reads CASSPSPSTDTQYF. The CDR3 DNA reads TGTGCCAGCAGCCCTAGCCCTAGCACAGATACGCAGTATTTT.

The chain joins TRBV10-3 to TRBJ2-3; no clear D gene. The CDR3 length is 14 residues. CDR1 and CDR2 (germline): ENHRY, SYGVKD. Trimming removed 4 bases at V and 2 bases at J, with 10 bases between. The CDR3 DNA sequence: TGTGCCATCAGTGGACATGGCACCACAGATACGCAGTATTTT. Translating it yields CAISGHGTTDTQYF.

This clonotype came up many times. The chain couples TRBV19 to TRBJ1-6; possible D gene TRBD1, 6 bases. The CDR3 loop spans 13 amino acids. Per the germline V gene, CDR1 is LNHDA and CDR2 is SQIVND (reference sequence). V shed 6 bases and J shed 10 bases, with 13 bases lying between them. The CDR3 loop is CASRTGQSSPLHF. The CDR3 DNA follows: TGTGCCAGTAGGACCGGACAGTCCTCACCCCTCCACTTT.

The CDR3 protein is CASSLVWSNQPQHF. CDR3 in DNA: TGTGCCAGCAGTTTAGTGTGGAGCAATCAGCCCCAGCATTTT. V usage is TRBV12-3 or TRBV12-4 and J usage is TRBJ1-5; D remains unclear. V lost 1 base and J 1 base, leaving 5 bases between the germline ends. The CDR3 runs to 14 residues.

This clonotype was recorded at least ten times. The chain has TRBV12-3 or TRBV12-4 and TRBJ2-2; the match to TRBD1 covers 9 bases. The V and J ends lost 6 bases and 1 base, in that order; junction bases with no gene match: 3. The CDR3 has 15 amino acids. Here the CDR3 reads CASRGQGLNTGELFF. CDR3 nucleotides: TGTGCCAGCAGGGGACAGGGACTGAACACCGGGGAGCTGTTTTTT.

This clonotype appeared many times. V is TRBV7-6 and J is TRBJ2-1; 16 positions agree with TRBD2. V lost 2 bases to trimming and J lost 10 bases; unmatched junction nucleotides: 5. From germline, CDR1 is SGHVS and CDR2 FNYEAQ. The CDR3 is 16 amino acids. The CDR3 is CASSLRGTSGGEEQFF. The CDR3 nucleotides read TGTGCCAGCAGCTTAAGAGGGACTAGCGGGGGGGAAGAGCAGTTCTTC.